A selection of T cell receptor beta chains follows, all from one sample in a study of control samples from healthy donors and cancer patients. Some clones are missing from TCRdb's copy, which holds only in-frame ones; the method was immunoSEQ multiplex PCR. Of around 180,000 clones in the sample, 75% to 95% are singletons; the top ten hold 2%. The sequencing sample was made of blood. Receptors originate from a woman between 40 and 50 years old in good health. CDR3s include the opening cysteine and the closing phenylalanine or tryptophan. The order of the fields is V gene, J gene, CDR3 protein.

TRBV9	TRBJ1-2	CASSNKGSPYGYTF
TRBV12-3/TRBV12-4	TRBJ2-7	CASSSTYEQYF
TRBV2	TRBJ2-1	CARTGGSGYNEQFF
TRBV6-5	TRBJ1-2	CASSFGHPRGYGYTF
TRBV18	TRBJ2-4	CASSPLADAGGLAKNIQYF
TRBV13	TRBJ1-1	CASSFSVWTGRTEAFF
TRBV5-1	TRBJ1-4	CASSSTPNEKLFF
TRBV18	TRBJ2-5	CASSPQGAGETQYF
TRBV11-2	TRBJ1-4	CASSQLNEKLFF
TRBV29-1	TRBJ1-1	CSVEVFIAGRNTEAFF
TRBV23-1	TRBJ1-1	CASSLRQQNTEAFF
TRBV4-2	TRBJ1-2	CASSPEDRGYGYTF
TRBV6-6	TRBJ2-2	CASLGETGELFF
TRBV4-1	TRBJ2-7	CASSQDLGSYEQYF
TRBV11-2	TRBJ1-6	CASSPSGSYNSPLHF
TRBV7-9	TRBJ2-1	CASTPAGGWNEQFF